The subject of this entry is one T cell receptor (beta chain). Its antigen is undetermined. Scientists made TCR beta libraries using quantitative 5'-RACE with molecular barcodes. TCRdb re-analysed the 5' RACE reads in MiXCR, keeping a single row per CDR3 protein. The table lists about 90,000 distinct CDR3 sequences, around 27% of them singletons. The source of the sample is a study of CD8 T cells in ankylosing spondylitis. General study points: A TCR beta motif made of eight highly homologous variants seemed typical of ankylosing spondylitis blood. Matched ankylosing spondylitis synovial fluid reportedly showed significant enrichment of disease-linked clones.

J gave up 7 bases and V 9 bases, and 10 bases lay outside the gene matches. The CDR3 runs to 15 residues. CDR1 KGHDR and CDR2 SFDVKD come from the germline V gene. This TCR derives from a male donor with ankylosing spondylitis or in good health (not recorded which). Input material: blood, either unsorted or a sorted T cell fraction (not recorded which). This sequence joins TRBV24-1 and TRBJ2-1; 11 bases are shared with TRBD2. This CDR3 is CATHPASGGLNEQFF. The CDR3 DNA reads TGTGCCACCCATCCGGCTAGCGGGGGGCTAAATGAGCAGTTCTTC.